These 14 T cell receptor beta chains came from one sample sequenced in a study of CD8 T cells in ankylosing spondylitis. Study conclusions and caveats: Blood of patients with ankylosing spondylitis appeared to be characterized by a TCR beta motif of eight highly homologous variants.

Their recognized antigens are unknown. TCRdb reprocessed the 5' RACE reads via MiXCR and lists one record per CDR3 protein. The sample includes hundreds of thousands of distinct CDR3 sequences, 12% seen only once; the top ten take just over 0.5%. Sequenced: blood, either unsorted or a sorted T cell fraction (not recorded which). The receptors stem from a male donor with ankylosing spondylitis.

The chain recombines TRBV20-1 with TRBJ2-5, with 8 bases fitting TRBD2. V shed 1 base and J 1 base; nucleotides not matched to a gene: 5. The CDR3 is made up of 15 amino acids. The germline CDR1 and CDR2 sequences are DFQATT and SNEGSKA (reference sequence). The CDR3 sequence: CSARVGGGPQETQYF. The DNA for the CDR3 is TGCAGTGCTAGAGTAGGCGGGGGGCCCCAAGAGACCCAGTACTTC.

The chain has TRBV20-1 and TRBJ2-7, with 7 positions matching TRBD2. Trimming took 2 bases from V and 1 from J; bases not matched to a gene: 5. This CDR3 is built from 14 residues. Germline values: CDR1 DFQATT, CDR2 SNEGSKA (reference sequence). DNA of the CDR3: TGCAGTGCTAGAAGGGCGGGAGTATCCTACGAGCAGTACTTC. This translates into CSARRAGVSYEQYF.

Many counts were recorded for this clonotype. This chain connects TRBV10-3 to TRBJ1-1; 7 bases agree with TRBD1. The CDR3 has 14 residues. With 4 bases clipped from V and 2 bases from J, the junction kept 4 bases outside the gene matches. Per germline, CDR1 ENHRY and CDR2 SYGVKD. The CDR3 loop is CAISGNRGNTEAFF. DNA of the CDR3: TGTGCCATCAGTGGTAACAGGGGAAACACTGAAGCTTTCTTT.

This clonotype was observed a few times. The J gene is TRBJ1-1, the V gene TRBV20-1; D is perhaps TRBD1 (5 bases). The V end was cut by 5 bases, the J end by 5 bases, with 9 bases between. The CDR3 has 11 residues. Germline V gene lookup returns CDR1 DFQATT and CDR2 SNEGSKA (reference sequence). In nucleotides, the CDR3 is TGCAGTGCTTATAAGGGGACTGAAGCTTTCTTT. Its translation: CSAYKGTEAFF.

The chain recombines TRBV7-6 with TRBJ2-4; D ambiguous. The germline CDR1 and CDR2 sequences are SGHVS and FNYEAQ. V dropped 4 bases and J dropped 6 bases, with 4 bases sitting between them. The CDR3 loop spans 11 amino acids. CDR3: CASSSRNIQYF. In DNA form, the CDR3 reads TGTGCCAGCAGCTCCAGAAACATTCAGTACTTC. The whole variable domain, filled in from reference TRBV7-6 and TRBJ2-4, reads GAGVSQSPRYKVTKRGQDVALRCDPISGHVSLYWYRQALGQGPEFLTYFNYEAQQDKSGLPNDRFSAERPEGSISTLTIQRTEQRDSAMYRCASSSRNIQYFGAGTRLSVL.

This clonotype was seen a handful of times. The chain recombines TRBV5-1 with TRBJ2-2; weak D call: TRBD2 (6 bases). CDR1 is SGHRS, CDR2 YFSETQ, per germline. V dropped 7 bases and J dropped 4 bases, with 11 bases sitting between them. The CDR3 sequence is 13 residues long. This chain's CDR3 is CASRDFTTGELFF. CDR3 nucleotides: TGCGCCAGCCGGGACTTTACCACCGGGGAGCTGTTTTTT.

This clonotype was picked up many times. The rearrangement links TRBV29-1 to TRBJ1-1, with 7 positions matching TRBD1. Germline CDR1 is SQVTM and CDR2 is ANQGSEA. The CDR3 consists of 16 residues. The junction had 9 bases not matched to a gene; V was cut back by 0 bases and J by 2 bases. CDR3 protein: CSVEDPTGKRNTEAFF. The CDR3 DNA follows: TGCAGCGTTGAAGATCCGACAGGGAAACGAAACACTGAAGCTTTCTTT.

This clonotype was seen only a few times. This chain uses TRBV18 with TRBJ2-3; D might be TRBD2 (6 bases). Between the trimmed V and J ends, which lost 5 bases and 6 bases, there was a span of 15 bases. Germline loops: CDR1 KGHSH, CDR2 LQKENI. The CDR3 is 14 amino acids. The CDR3 nucleotides are TGTGCCAGCTCAGCCACTAGCCCCCGTGATACGCAGTATTTT. Its translation is CASSATSPRDTQYF. The whole variable domain, remainder taken from reference TRBV18 and TRBJ2-3, is NAGVMQNPRHLVRRRGQEARLRCSPMKGHSHVYWYRQLPEEGLKFMVYLQKENIIDESGMPKERFSAEFPKEGPSILRIQQVVRGDSAAYFCASSATSPRDTQYFGPGTRLTVL.

This clonotype turned up a few times. The gene calls are TRBV5-1 and TRBJ1-1, with D possibly TRBD1 on 5 matching bases. This CDR3 contains 17 residues. The germline V gene encodes CDR1 SGHRS and CDR2 YFSETQ. V lost 4 bases and J 5 bases, leaving 24 bases between the germline ends. In nucleotides, the CDR3 is TGCGCCAGCAGCACTTCCCCGCCCAAGGGGAGGGAAACTGAAGCTTTCTTT. Translation gives CASSTSPPKGRETEAFF.

The rearrangement joins TRBV28 to TRBJ2-1, with 16 bases that match TRBD2. The CDR3 length is 17 residues. From germline, CDR1 is MDHEN and CDR2 SYDVKM. V lost 5 bases, J lost 8 bases, and 9 bases stayed unmatched. Written as DNA, the CDR3 is TGTGCCAGCAGTATATTGGGGGGACTAGCGGGAGGGTATGAGCAGTTCTTC. It yields the protein CASSILGGLAGGYEQFF.

Remarks on this clonotype: A junction boundary mismatches the germline segment, possibly from a read error. J is TRBJ2-7 and V is TRBV27, with a possible D match to TRBD2 (6 bases). The CDR3 consists of 15 residues. Germline CDR1 and CDR2: MNHEY and SMNVEV (reference sequence). In nucleotides, the CDR3 is TGTGCCAGCAGTTTATTCCGGGACTCCCTCTACGACCAGTACTTC. Amino acids: CASSLFRDSLYDQYF.

The chain has TRBV7-2 and TRBJ1-1; D may be TRBD1 (5 bases). The CDR3 is 14 residues long. Trimming took off 5 bases at V and 4 bases at J, with 14 bases between the two ends. Germline CDR1 SGHTA, CDR2 FQGNSA. CDR3 DNA: TGTGCCAGCAGCGCAACAGGAGCGCCCACTGAAGCTTTCTTT. It specifies CASSATGAPTEAFF.

The rearrangement joins TRBV11-2 to TRBJ1-1; 10 positions match TRBD1. Germline CDR1 and CDR2: SGHAT and FQNNGV. There are 19 residues in the CDR3. Trimming removed 5 bases from V and 2 bases from J; junction bases left unmatched: 17. CDR3 sequence: CASSGWAGGQGRLNTEAFF. The DNA of the CDR3 is TGTGCCAGCAGCGGATGGGCGGGGGGACAGGGGCGTTTAAACACTGAAGCTTTCTTT.

This clonotype has a count of ten or more. This sequence joins TRBV29-1 and TRBJ1-1; D call uncertain. Trimming pared 2 bases from V and 3 bases from J, leaving 10 bases between. The germline V gene encodes CDR1 SQVTM and CDR2 ANQGSEA. The CDR3 consists of 13 residues. The DNA of the CDR3 is TGCAGCGTTGAACTAGGCTCGGACACTGAAGCTTTCTTT. The encoded protein is CSVELGSDTEAFF.